This T cell receptor beta chain was captured in a study of blood T cells in healthy people across ages (dated by TCRdb to between 2014 and 2016). The study in broad terms: In model experiments, template switching captured about one uniquely barcoded TCR beta cDNA molecule for every two T cells. Age-related changes in TCR beta repertoire diversity were measured in the study by deep sequencing normalized with unique cDNA molecular identifiers. Donors of different ages were randomly distributed across sequencing lanes to avoid experimental bias. The donors were divided into four age groups: young (average around 17 years), middle-aged (approximately 42), aged (around 59) and long-lived (roughly 82). The study analyzed two additional independent replicas of 1 million unique cDNA reads from the same blood draw for two donors, one aged 18 to 29 and one aged 80 or older. Study-wide findings and limitations: Total diversity estimates from one million sequenced T cells were considered lower bounds and underestimates. Compared with the aged group, more naive CD4+ T cells, fewer expanded clones and increased TCR diversity were shown by the long-lived group, suggesting age selection. There was a strong correlation between observed TCR beta diversity and the percentage of naive T cells measured by flow cytometry. Donor CMV infection status was unknown, potentially confounding age-related changes in expanded clonotypes. Since profiling was done on bulk unsorted PBMCs, naive and antigen-experienced compartments could not be conclusively compared. As age increased, observed TCR beta diversity per million T cells dropped in a roughly linear way, and a significant reduction was already evident by age about 36.

In this sample, this clonotype turned up a few times. The antigen it binds to is not known. No much larger clone is present one base from it, and per-base qualities are unavailable. From its cysteine to its phenylalanine, the CDR3 spans 13 amino acids. CDR3 DNA is the only sequence kept; it has 39 bases, read in frame from the first base. Per the germline V gene, ENHRY is the CDR1 and SYGVKD is the CDR2. V drops 8 bases and J drops 3 bases, leaving 13 bases in between. The library was produced with 5' RACE. Sequencing took place on an Illumina HiSeq 2500. A second PCR of about 6 to 11 cycles was run with a J-beta primer mix and a sample-barcoded 5' primer. Each TCR beta cDNA molecule received a unique molecular identifier from a template-switch 5' adaptor carrying 12 random nucleotides. Each sample yielded at least 2.5 million CDR3-containing paired-end reads. The Mint cDNA synthesis kit, primed by a TRBC-specific oligonucleotide, was used to synthesize first-strand cDNA from all RNA. Following uracil-DNA glycosylase treatment, all cDNA underwent a first 18-cycle PCR with the universal primers M1SS and BC2_uni_R. Processing in the source paper ran as follows. For normalization, 1 million high-quality reads were randomly selected from each sample, with every read carrying a distinct molecular identifier. Instead of being binned into consensus sequences, reads with shared molecular identifiers were discarded. MiTCR, run with a Q25 quality threshold and the strictest error-elimination algorithm, handled CDR3 identification, clonotype clustering and error correction. A nonparametric unseen species model using Euler transformation provided a lower-bound estimate of total TCR beta diversity. Using fastp at Q25 and MiXCR, TCRdb reprocessed the public reads and kept productive beta chains. Identical CDR3 protein sequences are pooled into one entry, listed with their most common genes and DNA. The V and J calls reflect TCRdb's pipeline rather than the authors' work. This sample has about 1.1 million distinct CDR3 sequences in its table, and approximately 38% of those were observed once. Jointly, the top ten make up around 13% of the sample.

Systemically healthy Caucasian individuals from Russia, approximately 39 in total and aged about 6 to 90 years, were included as donors. Each donor gave 8.5 to 10 milliliters of peripheral blood, collected into EDTA-treated Vacutainer tubes. Ficoll-Paque density-gradient centrifugation was used to isolate PBMCs, with at least 6.5 million per sample. Trizol reagent was used to extract total RNA from the PBMCs, yielding at least 6 micrograms per sample. For every donor, an aliquot of PBMCs went through flow cytometry to measure the percentages of naive CD45RAhigh/CD27high T cells. This chain is built from TRBV10-3 and TRBJ1-2; no D segment can be confidently identified. The sequenced sample was blood. This clonotype was sampled from a man aged 18 to 29 in good health. The CDR3: CAIEEGLDYGYTF. The sequenced DNA is TGTGCCATCGAGGAGGGCTTGGACTATGGCTACACCTTC.